This TCR beta chain was documented in a study of blood T cell repertoires in COVID-19. The wider study: Researchers got acute and convalescent COVID-19 samples from the United States, Italy and Spain. PBMCs, B-cell-depleted T cells, or T cells provided the cDNA or gDNA that made up the material.

V was shortened by 8 bases and J by 2 bases, with 6 bases between the two germline ends. The CDR3 is made up of 11 amino acids. As handled by the study authors: Nucleated cell counts were estimated from reference gene primer amplification. Some clones are missing from TCRdb's copy, which holds only in-frame ones; the method was immunoSEQ multiplex PCR. From that table come the V and J calls and clone size; the DNA was used to work out D and trimming. The table includes 21,000 or so clones, 75% to 95% detected once. Material for sequencing was peripheral blood. This receptor was identified in a human donor in a cohort sampled during active COVID-19. The chain combines TRBV12-3 or TRBV12-4 with TRBJ2-5, with a tentative D call TRBD2 (5 bases). The DNA for the CDR3 is TGTGCCAGCGGGAGACAAGAGACCCAGTACTTC. Amino acid sequence: CASGRQETQYF.